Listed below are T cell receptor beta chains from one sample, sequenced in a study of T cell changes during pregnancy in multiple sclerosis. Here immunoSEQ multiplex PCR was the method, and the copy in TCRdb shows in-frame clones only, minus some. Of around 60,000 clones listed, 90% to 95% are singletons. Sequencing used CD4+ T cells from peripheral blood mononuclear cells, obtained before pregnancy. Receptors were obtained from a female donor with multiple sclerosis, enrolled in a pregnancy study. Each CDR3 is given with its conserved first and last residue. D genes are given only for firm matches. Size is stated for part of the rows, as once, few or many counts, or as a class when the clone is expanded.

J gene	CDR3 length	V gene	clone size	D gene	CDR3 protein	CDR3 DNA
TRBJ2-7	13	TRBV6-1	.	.	CASSRQSSYEQYF	TGTGCCAGCAGCCGACAGAGCTCCTACGAGCAGTACTTC
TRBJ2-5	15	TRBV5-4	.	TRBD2	CASSTKRERQETQYF	TGTGCCAGCAGCACTAAGCGGGAGCGCCAAGAGACCCAGTACTTC
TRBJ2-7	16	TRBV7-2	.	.	CASSIYPVDSFYEQYF	TGTGCCAGCAGCATCTATCCTGTGGACAGTTTCTACGAGCAGTACTTC
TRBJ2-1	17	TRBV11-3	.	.	CASSNNALAPAANEQFF	TGTGCCAGCAGCAACAATGCACTAGCTCCTGCGGCCAATGAGCAGTTCTTC
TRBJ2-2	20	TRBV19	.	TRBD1	CASSAYLGGQGTRSTGELFF	TGTGCCAGTAGCGCTTATTTAGGTGGACAGGGGACGCGGAGCACCGGGGAGCTGTTTTTT
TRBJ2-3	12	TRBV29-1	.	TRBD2	CSGGGPTDTQYF	TGCAGCGGCGGGGGACCCACAGATACGCAGTATTTT
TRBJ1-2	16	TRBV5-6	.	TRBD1	CASTAWRGQESYGYTF	TGTGCCAGCACAGCTTGGAGAGGACAGGAGTCCTATGGCTACACCTTC
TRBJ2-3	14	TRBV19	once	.	CASSTVTSTDTQYF	TGTGCCAGTAGTACGGTTACTAGCACAGATACGCAGTATTTT
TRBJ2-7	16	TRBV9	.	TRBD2	CASSVGSAGDPYEQYF	TGTGCCAGCAGCGTAGGATCAGCGGGAGACCCCTACGAGCAGTACTTC
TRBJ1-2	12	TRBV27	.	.	CASSNRVGGYTF	TGTGCCAGCAGTAACAGGGTGGGTGGCTACACCTTC
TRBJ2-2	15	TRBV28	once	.	CASSFLRGWTGELFF	TGTGCCAGCAGTTTTCTTCGGGGGTGGACCGGGGAGCTGTTTTTT
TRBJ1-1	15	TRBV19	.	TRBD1	CASIRGTGPNTEAFF	TGTGCCAGTATTCGGGGGACAGGACCGAACACTGAAGCTTTCTTT
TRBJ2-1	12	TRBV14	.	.	CASSLLSGEQFF	TGTGCCAGCAGCCTCCTAAGCGGGGAGCAGTTCTTC
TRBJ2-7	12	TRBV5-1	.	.	CASSLERYEQYF	TGCGCCAGCAGCTTGGAACGGTACGAGCAGTACTTC
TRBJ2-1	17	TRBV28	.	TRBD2	CASSESSGRAGRNEQFF	TGTGCCAGCAGTGAGTCTAGCGGGAGGGCCGGTAGGAATGAGCAGTTCTTC